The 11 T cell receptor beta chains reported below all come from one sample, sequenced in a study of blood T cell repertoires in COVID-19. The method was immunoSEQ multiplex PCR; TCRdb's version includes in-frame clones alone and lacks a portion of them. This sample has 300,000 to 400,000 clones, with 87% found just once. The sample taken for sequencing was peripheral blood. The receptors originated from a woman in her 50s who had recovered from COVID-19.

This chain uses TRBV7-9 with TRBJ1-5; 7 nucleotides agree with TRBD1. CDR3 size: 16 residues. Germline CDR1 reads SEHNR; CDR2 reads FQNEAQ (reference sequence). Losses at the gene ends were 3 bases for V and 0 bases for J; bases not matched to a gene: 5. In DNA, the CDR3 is TGTGCCAGCAGCTTGGGACAGCCCAGTAGCAATCAGCCCCAGCATTTT. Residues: CASSLGQPSSNQPQHF.

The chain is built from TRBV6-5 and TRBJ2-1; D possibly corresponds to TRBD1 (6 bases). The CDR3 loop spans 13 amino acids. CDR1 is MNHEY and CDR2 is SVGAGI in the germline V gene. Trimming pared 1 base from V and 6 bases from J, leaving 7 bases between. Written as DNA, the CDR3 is TGTGCCAGCAGTTACTACAGGGCCAATGAGCAGTTCTTC. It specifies CASSYYRANEQFF.

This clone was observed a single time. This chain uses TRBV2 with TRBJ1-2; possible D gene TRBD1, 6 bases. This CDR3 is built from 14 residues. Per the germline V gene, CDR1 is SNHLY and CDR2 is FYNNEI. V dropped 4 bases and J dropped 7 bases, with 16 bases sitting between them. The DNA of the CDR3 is TGTGCCAGCAGTGCCCGGGGGGGCGCCGGTGGCTACACCTTC. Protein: CASSARGGAGGYTF.

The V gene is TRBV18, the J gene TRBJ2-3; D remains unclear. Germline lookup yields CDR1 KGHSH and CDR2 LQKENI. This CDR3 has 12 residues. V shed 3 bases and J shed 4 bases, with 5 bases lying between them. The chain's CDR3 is CASSPSADTQYF. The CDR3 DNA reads TGTGCCAGCTCACCCTCGGCAGATACGCAGTATTTT.

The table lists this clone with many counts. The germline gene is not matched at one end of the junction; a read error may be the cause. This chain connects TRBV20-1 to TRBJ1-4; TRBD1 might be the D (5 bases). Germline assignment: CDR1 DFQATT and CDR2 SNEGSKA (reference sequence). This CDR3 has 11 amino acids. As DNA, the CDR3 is TGCAGTGCTTCAAAAGGACCTTGGAGGGGTTTT. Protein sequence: CSASKGPWRGF.

CDR3 coding DNA: TGTGCCAGCAGCTTACCTCGTGGCTCCTTAAGCTCTGGAAACACCATATATTTT. Protein: CASSLPRGSLSSGNTIYF. The J gene is TRBJ1-3, the V gene TRBV7-9, with no clear D. Trimming removed 2 bases at V and 0 bases at J, with 17 bases between. Germline V CDR1 and CDR2: SEHNR, FQNEAQ (reference sequence). The CDR3 has 18 amino acids.

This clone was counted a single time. This CDR3 reads CASQGGNYGYTF. As DNA, the CDR3 is TGTGCCAGCCAGGGAGGGAACTATGGCTACACCTTC. This chain joins TRBV7-2 and TRBJ1-2, with a possible D match to TRBD1 (5 bases). V was cut by 8 bases and J by 2 bases, with 9 bases left in between. The CDR3 consists of 12 residues. Germline lookup yields CDR1 SGHTA and CDR2 FQGNSA.

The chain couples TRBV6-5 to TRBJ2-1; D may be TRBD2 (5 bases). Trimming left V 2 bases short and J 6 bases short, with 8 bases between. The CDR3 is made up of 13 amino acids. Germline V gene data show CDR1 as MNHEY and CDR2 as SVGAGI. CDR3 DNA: TGTGCCAGCAGTTACGACGGGGTCAATGAGCAGTTCTTC. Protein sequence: CASSYDGVNEQFF.

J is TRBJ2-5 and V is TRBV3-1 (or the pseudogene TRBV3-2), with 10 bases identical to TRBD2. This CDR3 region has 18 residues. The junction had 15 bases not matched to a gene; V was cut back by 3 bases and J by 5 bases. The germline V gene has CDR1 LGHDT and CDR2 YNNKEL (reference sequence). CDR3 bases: TGTGCCAGCAGCCAGAACCTTCTAGCGGGGGCGGGTTTCGAGACCCAGTACTTC. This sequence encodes CASSQNLLAGAGFETQYF.

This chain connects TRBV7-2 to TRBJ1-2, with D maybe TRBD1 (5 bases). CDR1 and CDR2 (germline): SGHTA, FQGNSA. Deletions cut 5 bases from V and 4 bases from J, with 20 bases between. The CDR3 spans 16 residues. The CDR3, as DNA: TGTGCCAGCAGCCTTCAGGGCCCAATATCGGGCTATGGCTACACCTTC. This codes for CASSLQGPISGYGYTF.

CDR3 coding DNA: TGTGCCAGCAGCCAAGGGCACGTCGATGGCTACACCTTC. It translates to CASSQGHVDGYTF. The genes are TRBV3-1 (or the pseudogene TRBV3-2) and TRBJ1-2; no firm D call. CDR1 LGHDT and CDR2 YNNKEL come from the germline V gene (reference sequence). The CDR3 extends over 13 amino acids. V gave up 1 base and J gave up 6 bases, with 9 bases separating them.